Listed here are 17 T cell receptor beta chains from one sample, sequenced in a study of beta chain features in type 1 diabetes (dated by TCRdb to between 2017 and 2018). Libraries came from the immunoSEQ multiplex PCR assay. The entire isolated RNA was reverse transcribed using the High Capacity cDNA Reverse Transcription Kit, and thus expressed TCRB transcripts were sequenced. Not all clones reach the TCRdb copy of this immuneACCESS table, which keeps in-frame sequences only. Checked studies attribute under half of the gap to unresolved V genes and leave the rest unexplained. Counted in this sample were about 330,000 clones; approximately 10% of them appeared once. Jointly, the top ten make up under 0.02% of the sample. The source material was naive CD4+ T cells from blood. Taken with the paper, the label for cell subset or site translates to: true naive CD4+ T cells. The origin of the receptors is a young woman in good health.

The V and J genes are TRBV4-3 and TRBJ2-7, with 10 bases fitting TRBD1. From germline, CDR1 is LGHNA and CDR2 YSLEER. J lost 0 bases, V lost 1 base, and 6 bases had no gene match. This CDR3 spans 17 amino acids. CDR3 region: CASSQGAGTGASYEQYF. The CDR3 region has the DNA TGCGCCAGCAGCCAAGGGGCCGGGACAGGGGCCTCCTACGAGCAGTACTTC.

In this sample, this clone turned up many times. This sequence joins TRBV28 and TRBJ1-1; D may be TRBD1 (6 bases). CDR3 length equals 14 residues. CDR1 and CDR2 (germline): MDHEN, SYDVKM. Trimming removed 4 bases from V and 1 base from J, with 10 bases in between. The CDR3 bases are TGTGCCAGCAGTTCTACAGGGACGAACACTGAAGCTTTCTTT. It codes for CASSSTGTNTEAFF.

V is TRBV18 and J is TRBJ2-1; 8 bases match TRBD2. The germline CDR1 and CDR2 sequences are KGHSH and LQKENI. V shed 3 bases and J 8 bases; nucleotides not matched to a gene: 3. The CDR3 is 13 amino acids. The CDR3 loop reads CASSPYGGDEQFF. The CDR3 DNA is TGTGCCAGCTCACCCTACGGGGGGGATGAGCAGTTCTTC.

A few counts support this clone. The chain joins TRBV11-1 to TRBJ2-4, with 9 bases fitting TRBD1. Germline V CDR1 and CDR2: SGHAT, FQDESV (reference sequence). Trimming at V came to 5 bases and at J to 8 bases, leaving 10 bases not matched to a gene. This CDR3 is 15 amino acids long. CDR3 amino acids: CASSHRDRALDIQYF. CDR3 DNA sequence: TGTGCCAGCAGCCACCGGGACAGGGCCCTTGACATTCAGTACTTC.

This clone was recorded a few times. This chain links TRBV28 with TRBJ2-1; TRBD1 is a possible D gene (6 bases). The germline V gene has CDR1 MDHEN and CDR2 SYDVKM. This CDR3 spans 17 amino acids. Deletions cut 2 bases from V and 0 bases from J, with 14 bases between. The CDR3 protein is CASSLTYDRPSYNEQFF. DNA of the CDR3: TGTGCCAGCAGTTTAACCTACGACAGGCCCTCCTACAATGAGCAGTTCTTC.

The chain recombines TRBV4-2 with TRBJ2-3; D perhaps matches TRBD2 (5 bases). The germline gives CDR1 LGHNA, CDR2 YNFKEQ. V was cut by 0 bases and J by 4 bases, with 17 bases left in between. The CDR3 loop spans 17 amino acids. CDR3 region: CASSQDGPRGSPDTQYF. CDR3 coding DNA: TGTGCCAGCAGCCAAGATGGCCCCCGAGGGAGCCCAGATACGCAGTATTTT.

This chain connects TRBV5-1 to TRBJ2-7; D remains unclear. This CDR3 is 16 amino acids long. CDR1 and CDR2 (germline): SGHRS, YFSETQ. Trimming took 0 bases from V and 0 from J, leaving 13 bases between them. This CDR3 is CASSLGTRRSSYEQYF. The CDR3 DNA reads TGCGCCAGCAGCTTGGGTACCCGGCGGAGCTCCTACGAGCAGTACTTC.

The rearrangement joins TRBV7-2 to TRBJ2-1; TRBD1 agrees at 10 bases. J was trimmed by 6 bases and V by 1 base; bases with no gene match: 6. Germline-derived CDR1 and CDR2 are SGHTA and FQGNSA. The CDR3 spans 16 residues. This CDR3 is CASSLGGTGATNEQFF. The DNA of the CDR3 is TGTGCCAGCAGCTTAGGTGGGACAGGGGCCACCAATGAGCAGTTCTTC.

The chain combines TRBV21-1 with TRBJ2-3; the D call of TRBD2 is as the table states it, not checked on the DNA. TRBV21-1 is deemed a pseudogene. The CDR3 is made up of 13 amino acids. The CDR3 loop reads CASSKVGEAQLYF. The CDR3 DNA reads TGTGCCAGCAGCAAAGTGGGAGAAGCTCAATTGTATTTT.

The J gene is TRBJ1-1, the V gene TRBV7-8; tentative D call: TRBD1 (5 bases). The V end lost 5 bases, the J end lost 3 bases, and 13 bases lay between the germline ends. The CDR3 is made up of 14 amino acids. Germline lookup yields CDR1 SGHVS and CDR2 FQNEAQ. The CDR3 bases are TGTGCCAGCAGCGCGGGGGTTAAGGACACTGAAGCTTTCTTT. It specifies CASSAGVKDTEAFF.

J is TRBJ1-5 and V is TRBV29-1; 12 positions match TRBD1. J was trimmed by 5 bases and V by 2 bases; bases with no gene match: 4. Germline CDR1 and CDR2: SQVTM and ANQGSEA. This CDR3 comprises 15 residues. The CDR3: CSVEKGQGAHQPQHF. In DNA, the CDR3 is TGCAGCGTTGAAAAGGGACAGGGGGCACATCAGCCCCAGCATTTT. Using reference TRBV29-1 and TRBJ1-5 for the parts outside the CDR3, the full variable domain is SAVISQKPSRDICQRGTSLTIQCQVDSQVTMMFWYRQQPGQSLTLIATANQGSEATYESGFVIDKFPISRPNLTFSTLTVSNMSPEDSSIYLCSVEKGQGAHQPQHFGDGTRLSIL.

In its sample, this clone was seen a few times. The V and J genes are TRBV28 and TRBJ2-7, with D possibly matching TRBD1 (5 bases). The length of the CDR3 is 15 residues. Deletions cut 6 bases from V and 3 bases from J, with 18 bases between. Germline assignment: CDR1 MDHEN and CDR2 SYDVKM. CDR3: CASRERLQALYEQYF. The CDR3 DNA follows: TGTGCCAGCAGGGAAAGATTACAGGCGCTCTACGAGCAGTACTTC. The whole variable domain, remainder taken from reference TRBV28 and TRBJ2-7, is DVKVTQSSRYLVKRTGEKVFLECVQDMDHENMFWYRQDPGLGLRLIYFSYDVKMKEKGDIPEGYSVSREKKERFSLILESASTNQTSMYLCASRERLQALYEQYFGPGTRLTVT.

This sequence joins TRBV13 and TRBJ2-1; TRBD1 matches 10 bases. J was trimmed by 1 base and V by 5 bases; bases with no gene match: 11. CDR1 and CDR2 from the germline V gene are PRHDT and FYEKMQ (reference sequence). CDR3 length: 18 residues. CDR3 in amino acids: CASSRDRGGGGSYNEQFF. DNA for the CDR3: TGTGCCAGCAGCAGGGACAGGGGTGGCGGGGGATCCTACAATGAGCAGTTCTTC.

This clone has a count of ten or more. The chain joins TRBV15 to TRBJ2-6, with D unresolved. CDR1 is LNHNV, CDR2 YYDKDF, per germline (reference sequence). The V end lost 0 bases, the J end lost 0 bases, and 6 bases lay between the germline ends. CDR3 length: 16 residues. CDR3 residues: CATSRDLSSGANVLTF. DNA for the CDR3: TGTGCCACCAGCAGAGATCTAAGCTCTGGGGCCAACGTCCTGACTTTC.

This rearrangement joins TRBV5-8 to TRBJ2-7, with 9 nucleotides matching TRBD1. CDR3 length: 14 residues. Germline V gene sequence: CDR1 SGHTS, CDR2 YDEGEE. The V gene end was trimmed by 5 bases and the J gene end by 0 bases; junction bases not matched to a gene: 3. The CDR3 bases are TGTGCCAGCAGGAGGGACAGGGTCTCCTACGAGCAGTACTTC. Protein: CASRRDRVSYEQYF.

The chain links TRBV5-6 to TRBJ2-2; D perhaps matches TRBD2 (6 bases). Germline V gene lookup returns CDR1 SGHDT and CDR2 YYEEEE. This CDR3 spans 15 amino acids. Trimming cost V 4 bases and J 7 bases, with 17 bases left between them. CDR3: CASSGKRDSFGELFF. For the CDR3, the DNA is TGTGCCAGCAGCGGAAAACGGGACTCCTTCGGGGAGCTGTTTTTT.

The rearrangement uses TRBV6-6 and TRBJ2-7, with 10 bases that match TRBD2. The V gene's germline CDR1 is MNHNY and CDR2 SVGAGI (reference sequence). This CDR3 has 15 amino acids. The junction had 3 bases not matched to a gene; V was cut back by 2 bases and J by 2 bases. The CDR3: CASSYIGLAAYEQYF. In DNA, the CDR3 is TGTGCCAGCAGTTACATCGGACTAGCGGCCTACGAGCAGTACTTC.